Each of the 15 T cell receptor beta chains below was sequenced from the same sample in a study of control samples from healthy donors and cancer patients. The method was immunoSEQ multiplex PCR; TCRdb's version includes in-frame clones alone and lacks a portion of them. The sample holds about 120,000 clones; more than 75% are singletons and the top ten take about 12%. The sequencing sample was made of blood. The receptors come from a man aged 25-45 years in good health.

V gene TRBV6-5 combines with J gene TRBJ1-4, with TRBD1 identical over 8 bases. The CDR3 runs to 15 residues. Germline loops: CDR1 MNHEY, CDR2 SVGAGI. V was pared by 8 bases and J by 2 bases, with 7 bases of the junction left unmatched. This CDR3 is CASLRGTGTNEKLFF. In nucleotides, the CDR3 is TGTGCCAGCCTACGAGGGACAGGCACTAATGAAAAACTGTTTTTT.

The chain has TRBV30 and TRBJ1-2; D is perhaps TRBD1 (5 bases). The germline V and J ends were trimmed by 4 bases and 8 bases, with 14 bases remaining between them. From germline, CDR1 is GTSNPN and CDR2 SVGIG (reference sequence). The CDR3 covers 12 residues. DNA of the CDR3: TGTGCCTGGACCACGAGAGACAGCGGCTACACCTTC. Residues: CAWTTRDSGYTF.

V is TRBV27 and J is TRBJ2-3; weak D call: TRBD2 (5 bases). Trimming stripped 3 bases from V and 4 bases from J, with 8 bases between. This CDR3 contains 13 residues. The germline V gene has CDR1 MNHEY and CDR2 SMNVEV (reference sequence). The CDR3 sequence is CASSFLGADTQYF. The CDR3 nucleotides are TGTGCCAGCAGTTTTCTCGGGGCAGATACGCAGTATTTT.

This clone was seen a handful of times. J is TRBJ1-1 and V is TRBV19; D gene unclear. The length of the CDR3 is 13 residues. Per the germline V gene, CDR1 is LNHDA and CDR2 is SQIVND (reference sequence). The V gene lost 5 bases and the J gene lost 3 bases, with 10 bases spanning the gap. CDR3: CASSLTRDTEAFF. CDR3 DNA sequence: TGTGCCAGTAGTTTAACACGAGACACTGAAGCTTTCTTT. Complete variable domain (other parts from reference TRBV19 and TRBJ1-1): DGGITQSPKYLFRKEGQNVTLSCEQNLNHDAMYWYRQDPGQGLRLIYYSQIVNDFQKGDIAEGYSVSREKKESFPLTVTSAQKNPTAFYLCASSLTRDTEAFFGQGTRLTVV.

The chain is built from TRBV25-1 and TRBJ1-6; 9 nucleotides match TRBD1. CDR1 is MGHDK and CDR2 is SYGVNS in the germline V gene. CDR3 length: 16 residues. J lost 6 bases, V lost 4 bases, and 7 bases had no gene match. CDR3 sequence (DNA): TGTGCCAGCAGTGGAACGGGACAGGGTCGTAATTCACCCCTCCACTTT. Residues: CASSGTGQGRNSPLHF.

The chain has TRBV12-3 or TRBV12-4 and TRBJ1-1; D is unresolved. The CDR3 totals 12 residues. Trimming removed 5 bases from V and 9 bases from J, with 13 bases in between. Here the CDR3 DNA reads TGTGCCAGCAGTGCGGGGAGGTCAAAAGCTTTCTTT. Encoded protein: CASSAGRSKAFF.

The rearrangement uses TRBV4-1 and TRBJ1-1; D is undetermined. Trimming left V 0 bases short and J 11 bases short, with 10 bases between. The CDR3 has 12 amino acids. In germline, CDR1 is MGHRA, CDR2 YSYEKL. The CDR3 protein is CASSQEGLIAFF. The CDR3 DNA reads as TGCGCCAGCAGCCAAGAGGGTCTCATCGCTTTCTTT.

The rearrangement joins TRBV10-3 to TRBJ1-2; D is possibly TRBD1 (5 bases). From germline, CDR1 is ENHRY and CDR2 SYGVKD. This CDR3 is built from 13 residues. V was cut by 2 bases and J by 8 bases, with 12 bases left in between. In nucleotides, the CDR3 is TGTGCCATCAGTGAGCCCAGGGCGAGGGGCTACACCTTC. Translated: CAISEPRARGYTF.

The CDR3 coding sequence is TGTGCCAGCAGTGAATTGGGGGAAGGGACTGAAGCTTTCTTT. Residues: CASSELGEGTEAFF. The rearrangement joins TRBV25-1 to TRBJ1-1; D is possibly TRBD1 (5 bases). The length of the CDR3 is 14 residues. From germline, CDR1 is MGHDK and CDR2 SYGVNS. V shed 1 base and J shed 5 bases, with 11 bases lying between them.

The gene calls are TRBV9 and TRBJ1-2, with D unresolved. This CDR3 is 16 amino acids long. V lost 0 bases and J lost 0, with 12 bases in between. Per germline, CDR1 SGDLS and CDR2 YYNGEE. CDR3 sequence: CASSVGSGEPNYGYTF. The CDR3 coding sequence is TGTGCCAGCAGCGTAGGGTCGGGTGAGCCTAACTATGGCTACACCTTC.

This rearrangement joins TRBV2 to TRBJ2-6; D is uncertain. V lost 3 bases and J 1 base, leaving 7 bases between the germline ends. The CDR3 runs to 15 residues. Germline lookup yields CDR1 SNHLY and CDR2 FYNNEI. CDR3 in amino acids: CASSDLGSGANVLTF. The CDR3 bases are TGTGCCAGCAGTGACTTGGGGTCTGGGGCCAACGTCCTGACTTTC.

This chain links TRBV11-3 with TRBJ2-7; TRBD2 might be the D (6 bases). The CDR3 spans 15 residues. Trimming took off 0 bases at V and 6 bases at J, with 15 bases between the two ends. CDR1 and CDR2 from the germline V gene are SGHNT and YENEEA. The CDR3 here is CASSLEVLRGGEQYF. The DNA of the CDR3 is TGTGCCAGCAGCTTAGAGGTTTTGAGGGGAGGCGAGCAGTACTTC.

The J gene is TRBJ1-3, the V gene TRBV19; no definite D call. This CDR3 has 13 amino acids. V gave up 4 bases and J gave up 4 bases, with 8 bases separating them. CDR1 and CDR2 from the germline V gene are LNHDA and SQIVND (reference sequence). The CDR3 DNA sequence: TGTGCCAGTAGTACTGGGCTAGGAAACACCATATATTTT. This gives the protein CASSTGLGNTIYF. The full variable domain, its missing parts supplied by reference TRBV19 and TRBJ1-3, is DGGITQSPKYLFRKEGQNVTLSCEQNLNHDAMYWYRQDPGQGLRLIYYSQIVNDFQKGDIAEGYSVSREKKESFPLTVTSAQKNPTAFYLCASSTGLGNTIYFGEGSWLTVV.

CDR3 bases: TGTGCCAGCAGCCAATTGCCCGGGAGCTTATATGGCTACACCTTC. Protein sequence: CASSQLPGSLYGYTF. The rearrangement links TRBV4-2 to TRBJ1-2, with unresolved D. CDR3 length: 15 residues. Germline V lookup: CDR1 LGHNA, CDR2 YNFKEQ. V was pared by 2 bases and J by 5 bases, with 15 bases between.

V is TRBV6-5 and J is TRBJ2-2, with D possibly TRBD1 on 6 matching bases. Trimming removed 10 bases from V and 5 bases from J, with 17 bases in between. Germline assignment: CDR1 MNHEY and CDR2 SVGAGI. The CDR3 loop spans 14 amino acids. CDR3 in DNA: TGTGCCACCCTAACAGGGATTTTTACCGGGGAGCTGTTTTTT. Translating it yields CATLTGIFTGELFF.